These 31 T cell receptor beta chains originate from one sample sequenced in a study of T cells in tumors after PD-1 blockade. Sequencing was performed with immunoSEQ multiplex PCR; in TCRdb, only in-frame clones are kept and a portion is missing. The top ten hold under 40% of the sample, which has 32,000 or so clones, 78% seen once. Sequenced material: PBMCs, taken before anti-PD-1 treatment. The receptors were gathered from a human donor with basal cell carcinoma.

The chain couples TRBV7-9 to TRBJ1-1, with a possible D match to TRBD1 (5 bases). The CDR3 spans 15 residues. The V and J ends lost 3 bases and 1 base respectively, with 12 bases between them. The germline V gene has CDR1 SEHNR and CDR2 FQNEAQ (reference sequence). This CDR3 is CASSFLTDPNTEAFF. The CDR3 nucleotides are TGTGCCAGCAGCTTCCTGACAGACCCGAACACTGAAGCTTTCTTT.

In this sample, this clone turned up once. The CDR3 DNA sequence: TGTGCCATCAGTCAGGTGGGGGATACGCAGTATTTT. Amino acids: CAISQVGDTQYF. The rearrangement uses TRBV10-3 and TRBJ2-3; D unresolved. The CDR3 spans 12 residues. V was clipped by 5 bases and J by 6 bases, with 9 bases between them. Germline assignment: CDR1 ENHRY and CDR2 SYGVKD.

The J gene is TRBJ1-6, the V gene TRBV12-3 or TRBV12-4, with D unresolved. CDR3 size: 12 residues. Trimming removed 6 bases at V and 10 bases at J, with 10 bases between. CDR3 nucleotide sequence: TGTGCCAGCAGCCTATCAGGATCACCCCTCCACTTT. This translates into CASSLSGSPLHF.

This chain connects TRBV28 to TRBJ1-2, with TRBD1 as a possible D gene (6 bases). CDR1 and CDR2 from the germline V gene are MDHEN and SYDVKM. The CDR3 runs to 13 residues. V gave up 8 bases and J gave up 3 bases, with 13 bases separating them. The CDR3 loop reads CASFSGTYYGYTF. CDR3 DNA sequence: TGTGCCAGCTTTTCCGGGACATACTATGGCTACACCTTC.

This chain joins TRBV5-1 and TRBJ2-2; 7 bases agree with TRBD2. Per the germline V gene, CDR1 is SGHRS and CDR2 is YFSETQ. CDR3 length: 16 residues. The V gene end was trimmed by 0 bases and the J gene end by 1 base; junction bases not matched to a gene: 3. The CDR3 is CASSLEGGGNTGELFF. The CDR3 DNA follows: TGCGCCAGCAGCTTGGAGGGCGGGGGGAACACCGGGGAGCTGTTTTTT. Combining the CDR3 with reference TRBV5-1 and TRBJ2-2 gives the whole variable domain KAGVTQTPRYLIKTRGQQVTLSCSPISGHRSVSWYQQTPGQGLQFLFEYFSETQRNKGNFPGRFSGRQFSNSRSEMNVSTLELGDSALYLCASSLEGGGNTGELFFGEGSRLTVL.

CDR3 sequence (DNA): TGTGCCAGCAGTGAGGTGACAGGAGGTACTGAAGCTTTCTTT. Its protein is CASSEVTGGTEAFF. The chain couples TRBV28 to TRBJ1-1; perhaps TRBD1 as D (6 bases). The V gene's germline CDR1 is MDHEN and CDR2 SYDVKM. V lost 5 bases and J lost 5, with 15 bases in between. The CDR3 is made up of 14 amino acids.

The genes are TRBV9 and TRBJ2-1; 8 bases align to TRBD1. The CDR3 has 15 amino acids. Germline CDR1 reads SGDLS; CDR2 reads YYNGEE. The V and J ends lost 3 bases and 4 bases, in that order; junction bases with no gene match: 6. The CDR3 DNA reads TGTGCCAGCAGCGCGGACAGGGCTGGGTACAATGAGCAGTTCTTC. Amino acids: CASSADRAGYNEQFF.

The rearrangement uses TRBV30 and TRBJ1-2; unclear D gene. Trimming stripped 0 bases from V and 8 bases from J, with 7 bases between. Germline V lookup: CDR1 GTSNPN, CDR2 SVGIG (reference sequence). The CDR3 contains 11 residues. CDR3 sequence (DNA): TGTGCCTGGAGTGTAGGAGGGGGCTACACCTTC. This gives the protein CAWSVGGGYTF.

V gene TRBV7-9 combines with J gene TRBJ1-3; D remains ambiguous. CDR1 SEHNR and CDR2 FQNEAQ come from the germline V gene (reference sequence). The CDR3 is 15 residues long. The V gene lost 5 bases and the J gene lost 0 bases, with 11 bases spanning the gap. The CDR3 reads CASSPKPDSGNTIYF. CDR3 coding DNA: TGTGCCAGCAGCCCCAAACCTGACTCTGGAAACACCATATATTTT.

This clone has just a few counts. The rearrangement links TRBV5-1 to TRBJ1-1; D is unclear. Per the germline V gene, CDR1 is SGHRS and CDR2 is YFSETQ. V gave up 1 base and J gave up 4 bases, with 8 bases separating them. This CDR3 has 13 residues. CDR3 DNA: TGCGCCAGCAGCTTGTTGGAGTCCACTGAAGCTTTCTTT. Protein: CASSLLESTEAFF.

The J gene is TRBJ1-2, the V gene TRBV6-9; D remains unclear. CDR3 length equals 11 residues. Germline V CDR1 and CDR2: MNHGY, SVAAGI. Trimming pared 2 bases from V and 6 bases from J, leaving 4 bases between. CDR3 residues: CASSYDHGYTF. The CDR3 DNA is TGTGCCAGCAGTTATGACCATGGCTACACCTTC.

The chain carries TRBV5-1 and TRBJ2-2; no reliable D call. The CDR3 covers 16 residues. Germline lookup yields CDR1 SGHRS and CDR2 YFSETQ. The V end lost 4 bases, the J end lost 3 bases, and 16 bases lay between the germline ends. The CDR3 DNA reads as TGCGCCAGCAGCAGACGGGCAGAAAGAGACACCGGGGAGCTGTTTTTT. It yields the protein CASSRRAERDTGELFF.

The chain couples TRBV29-1 to TRBJ1-5, with D uncertain. There are 13 residues in the CDR3. Trimming removed 2 bases at V and 5 bases at J, with 10 bases between. CDR1 is SQVTM, CDR2 ANQGSEA, per germline. CDR3 bases: TGCAGCGTTGAATTTTCTGGGGATCAGCCCCAGCATTTT. Amino acid sequence: CSVEFSGDQPQHF.

The chain is built from TRBV6-5 and TRBJ1-6; TRBD1 might be the D (5 bases). The germline gives CDR1 MNHEY, CDR2 SVGAGI. The CDR3 totals 14 residues. V lost 5 bases and J lost 7, with 12 bases in between. The CDR3 region has the DNA TGTGCCAGCAGTCCTACCAGGGACAATTCACCCCTCCACTTT. It codes for CASSPTRDNSPLHF.

The chain has TRBV7-9 and TRBJ1-4; weak D call: TRBD1 (6 bases). The CDR3 consists of 15 residues. CDR1 and CDR2 (germline): SEHNR, FQNEAQ (reference sequence). Between the trimmed V and J ends, which lost 0 bases and 8 bases, there was a span of 13 bases. The CDR3 is CASSLAGGLNEKLFF. The CDR3 nucleotides are TGTGCCAGCAGCTTAGCTGGGGGGCTAAACGAAAAACTGTTTTTT.

This clone was found once. The rearrangement links TRBV9 to TRBJ2-7, with TRBD2 matching over 10 bases. V shed 3 bases and J 8 bases; nucleotides not matched to a gene: 14. The CDR3 runs to 16 residues. CDR1 is SGDLS, CDR2 YYNGEE, per germline. The CDR3, as DNA: TGTGCCAGCAGCGGGGGGGTCCTAGCGGGAGATGGGCAGCAGTACTTC. It specifies CASSGGVLAGDGQQYF.

This clone is large in the sample. V is TRBV7-2 and J is TRBJ1-1, with D unclear. The CDR3 sequence is 13 residues long. V was cut by 1 base and J by 4 bases, with 7 bases left in between. The germline gives CDR1 SGHTA, CDR2 FQGNSA. This CDR3 is CASSLEGFTEAFF. CDR3 sequence (DNA): TGTGCCAGCAGCTTAGAAGGGTTCACTGAAGCTTTCTTT. Using reference TRBV7-2 and TRBJ1-1 for the parts outside the CDR3, the full variable domain is GAGVSQSPSNKVTEKGKDVELRCDPISGHTALYWYRQSLGQGLEFLIYFQGNSAPDKSGLPSDRFSAERTGGSVSTLTIQRTQQEDSAVYLCASSLEGFTEAFFGQGTRLTVV.

This clone appeared a few times. V gene TRBV7-2 combines with J gene TRBJ2-7; D is undetermined. Between the trimmed V and J ends, which lost 5 bases and 0 bases, there was a span of 11 bases. The germline gives CDR1 SGHTA, CDR2 FQGNSA. This CDR3 has 14 residues. CDR3 in DNA: TGTGCCAGCAGCCTATTCGAGAGCTCCTACGAGCAGTACTTC. Translating it yields CASSLFESSYEQYF.

The chain is built from TRBV28 and TRBJ2-7; 11 bases align to TRBD1. The V gene end was trimmed by 4 bases and the J gene end by 4 bases; junction bases not matched to a gene: 12. The CDR3 length is 17 residues. Germline lookup yields CDR1 MDHEN and CDR2 SYDVKM. The CDR3 bases are TGTGCCAGCAGTTCCGAACGGGACAGGGGGAACGGGTACGAGCAGTACTTC. Translating gives CASSSERDRGNGYEQYF.

This chain connects TRBV7-8 to TRBJ2-1, with 10 bases lining up with TRBD2. J was trimmed by 8 bases and V by 6 bases; bases with no gene match: 10. This CDR3 region has 15 residues. CDR1 is SGHVS and CDR2 is FQNEAQ in the germline V gene. This chain's CDR3 is CASSFSGGPEYEQFF. The CDR3, as DNA: TGTGCCAGCAGTTTTAGCGGGGGGCCGGAGTATGAGCAGTTCTTC.

The chain couples TRBV28 to TRBJ2-1, with 12 bases aligning to TRBD2. CDR3 length equals 16 residues. The germline V gene encodes CDR1 MDHEN and CDR2 SYDVKM. Trimming took 10 bases from V and 5 from J; bases not matched to a gene: 12. The CDR3 nucleotides read TGTGCCACTACTGAGGCTAGCGGGAGGGGGGACAATGAGCAGTTCTTC. Its translation is CATTEASGRGDNEQFF.

This clone has a handful of counts. The DNA for the CDR3 is TGTGCCAGCAGCCGGACCAGGAGGGATCAAGAGACCCAGTACTTC. Protein product: CASSRTRRDQETQYF. The chain is built from TRBV7-2 and TRBJ2-5; D possibly corresponds to TRBD2 (6 bases). The CDR3 is made up of 15 amino acids. V was pared by 5 bases and J by 2 bases, with 15 bases between. The germline V gene has CDR1 SGHTA and CDR2 FQGNSA.

The rearrangement joins TRBV5-5 to TRBJ2-3; 8 bases align to TRBD2. The germline gives CDR1 SGHKS, CDR2 YYEKEE (reference sequence). V was pared by 4 bases and J by 3 bases, with 10 bases of the junction left unmatched. The CDR3 is 16 residues long. CDR3 region: CASSLWGTSSTDTQYF. The DNA of the CDR3 is TGTGCCAGCAGCCTCTGGGGGACTAGTAGTACAGATACGCAGTATTTT.

The V gene is TRBV19, the J gene TRBJ2-2, with TRBD2 matching 13 bases. The CDR3 runs to 15 residues. The germline CDR1 and CDR2 sequences are LNHDA and SQIVND (reference sequence). J lost 9 bases, V lost 3 bases, and 4 bases had no gene match. The CDR3 DNA reads as TGTGCCAGTAGTATCCTGACTAGCGGGAGGAGGGAGCTGTTTTTT. Its translation: CASSILTSGRRELFF. Together with reference TRBV19 and TRBJ2-2, the CDR3 gives the full variable domain: DGGITQSPKYLFRKEGQNVTLSCEQNLNHDAMYWYRQDPGQGLRLIYYSQIVNDFQKGDIAEGYSVSREKKESFPLTVTSAQKNPTAFYLCASSILTSGRRELFFGEGSRLTVL.

This clone appeared once. The J gene is TRBJ2-1, the V gene TRBV19; the match to TRBD2 covers 14 bases. Trimming cost V 5 bases and J 0 bases; bases outside gene matches: 9. CDR3 length: 19 amino acids. Germline CDR1 reads LNHDA; CDR2 reads SQIVND (reference sequence). CDR3 nucleotides: TGTGCCAGTAGTTCTCGGACTAGCGGGGGGACGAGCTCCTACAATGAGCAGTTCTTC. Translated: CASSSRTSGGTSSYNEQFF.

The CDR3 loop reads CASSIGGANEQFF. The DNA of the CDR3 is TGTGCCAGTAGTATCGGGGGGGCCAATGAGCAGTTCTTC. The rearrangement joins TRBV19 to TRBJ2-1, with 8 nucleotides matching TRBD2. V trimming: 3 bases; J trimming: 6 bases; junction bases outside the gene matches: 1. CDR3 size: 13 residues. The germline CDR1 and CDR2 sequences are LNHDA and SQIVND (reference sequence).

This clone was counted between two and nine times. The chain combines TRBV28 with TRBJ2-4; D is unclear. Trimming removed 2 bases at V and 5 bases at J, with 13 bases between. This CDR3 contains 15 residues. Germline V lookup: CDR1 MDHEN, CDR2 SYDVKM. CDR3 bases: TGTGCCAGCAGTTTACCAGGCGCAGGCCAAAACATTCAGTACTTC. This translates into CASSLPGAGQNIQYF.

The chain uses TRBV21-1 and TRBJ2-3; the D call in the table, TRBD1, was not verified against the DNA. TRBV21-1 is a pseudogene segment. CDR3 length equals 15 residues. CDR3 coding DNA: TGTGCCAGCGGAAAACAGGGGGCCTTCACAGATACGCAGTATTTT. It specifies CASGKQGAFTDTQYF.

The V and J genes are TRBV7-8 and TRBJ2-7, with 7 positions matching TRBD1. CDR3 length: 13 residues. Germline lookup yields CDR1 SGHVS and CDR2 FQNEAQ. J was trimmed by 5 bases and V by 6 bases; bases with no gene match: 7. CDR3 region: CASSDDRDHEQYF. As DNA, the CDR3 is TGTGCCAGCAGTGATGACAGGGACCACGAGCAGTACTTC.

The chain couples TRBV7-9 to TRBJ2-7; 8 bases map to TRBD2. Germline assignment: CDR1 SEHNR and CDR2 FQNEAQ (reference sequence). This CDR3 has 17 residues. Unmatched junction bases numbered 17, after V lost 5 bases and J lost 5 bases. The CDR3 nucleotides are TGTGCCAGCAGCCCTTCAGGGGCCCGGGTCGGGAGGGACGAGCAGTACTTC. As protein: CASSPSGARVGRDEQYF.

The chain employs TRBV18 and TRBJ2-5; tentatively, D is TRBD2 (5 bases). The germline V and J ends were trimmed by 6 bases and 6 bases, with 23 bases remaining between them. Germline loops: CDR1 KGHSH, CDR2 LQKENI. The CDR3 loop spans 16 amino acids. The CDR3 DNA is TGTGCCAGCTCCCCAAGGACTTCCACCCACACCCAGACCCAGTACTTC. Encoded protein: CASSPRTSTHTQTQYF. The whole variable domain, remainder taken from reference TRBV18 and TRBJ2-5, is NAGVMQNPRHLVRRRGQEARLRCSPMKGHSHVYWYRQLPEEGLKFMVYLQKENIIDESGMPKERFSAEFPKEGPSILRIQQVVRGDSAAYFCASSPRTSTHTQTQYFGPGTRLLVL.